This entry lists 19 T cell receptor beta chains sequenced from one sample in a study of blood T cell repertoires in COVID-19. The data were produced by immunoSEQ multiplex PCR, yet TCRdb's version contains in-frame clones alone and is incomplete. Among 220,000 or so clones listed, approximately 81% were seen once. The sample consisted of peripheral blood. All receptors derive from a woman of 80 years or more with acute or convalescent COVID-19.

The chain couples TRBV3-1 (or the pseudogene TRBV3-2) to TRBJ2-4; 11 nucleotides match TRBD2. Trimming removed 0 bases from V and 7 bases from J; junction bases left unmatched: 5. Germline CDR1 and CDR2: LGHDT and YNNKEL (reference sequence). CDR3 size: 16 residues. DNA for the CDR3: TGTGCCAGCAGCCAAGATAGTAGCGGGGGGGCCAACATTCAGTACTTC. This sequence encodes CASSQDSSGGANIQYF.

The rearrangement uses TRBV6-2 or TRBV6-3 and TRBJ1-1; 7 bases agree with TRBD1. From germline, CDR1 is MNHEY and CDR2 SVGEGT. The V and J ends lost 0 bases and 6 bases, in that order; junction bases with no gene match: 7. CDR3 length equals 15 residues. CDR3 amino acids: CASSYSRGRRSEAFF. CDR3 coding DNA: TGTGCCAGCAGTTACTCAAGGGGGCGTCGGTCTGAAGCTTTCTTT.

The chain has TRBV9 and TRBJ1-5; D perhaps matches TRBD1 (5 bases). The CDR3 has 14 residues. In germline, CDR1 is SGDLS, CDR2 YYNGEE. Deletions cut 0 bases from V and 11 bases from J, with 15 bases between. CDR3: CASSVGTPGETQHF. For the CDR3, the DNA is TGTGCCAGCAGCGTAGGGACACCGGGAGAGACCCAGCATTTT.

This chain connects TRBV2 to TRBJ2-7; D possibly corresponds to TRBD1 (6 bases). V lost 1 base to trimming and J lost 5 bases, with 18 bases between them. The CDR3 is 16 amino acids. Germline-derived CDR1 and CDR2 are SNHLY and FYNNEI. The CDR3 DNA sequence: TGTGCCAGCAGTGAAGGTCTTGGGGCAGGGGAGAACGAGCAGTACTTC. It yields the protein CASSEGLGAGENEQYF.

The rearrangement links TRBV28 to TRBJ1-6, with a tentative D call TRBD1 (5 bases). The germline CDR1 and CDR2 sequences are MDHEN and SYDVKM. The V gene lost 2 bases and the J gene lost 10 bases, with 15 bases spanning the gap. The CDR3 runs 15 residues. The CDR3 DNA is TGTGCCAGCAGTTTAACGGCCCCGGGGGACTCACCCCTCCACTTT. This gives the protein CASSLTAPGDSPLHF.

V and J are TRBV10-3 and TRBJ2-7; 8 nucleotides line up with TRBD2. Germline V gene sequence: CDR1 ENHRY, CDR2 SYGVKD. This CDR3 region has 15 residues. With V trimmed by 8 bases and J by 2 bases, 11 bases remained unmatched. The CDR3 loop reads CAILPSGGRAYEQYF. The CDR3 DNA reads TGTGCCATCCTCCCCTCGGGGGGGCGCGCCTACGAGCAGTACTTC.

This clone was seen once. V usage is TRBV28 and J usage is TRBJ1-5; 9 nucleotides align to TRBD1. This CDR3 contains 15 residues. The germline V gene encodes CDR1 MDHEN and CDR2 SYDVKM. J was trimmed by 5 bases and V by 4 bases; bases with no gene match: 6. The CDR3 sequence: CASSSGTGTYQPQHF. CDR3 nucleotide sequence: TGTGCCAGCAGTTCGGGGACAGGGACTTATCAGCCCCAGCATTTT.

The chain uses TRBV6-6 and TRBJ1-1, with D unresolved. V lost 6 bases, J lost 5 bases, and 19 bases lay in between. The length of the CDR3 is 15 residues. The germline V gene encodes CDR1 MNHNY and CDR2 SVGAGI (reference sequence). The CDR3 sequence is CASSRVGPGGTEAFF. In nucleotides, the CDR3 is TGTGCCAGCAGCCGCGTAGGTCCCGGAGGGACTGAAGCTTTCTTT.

This clone was detected a few times. J is TRBJ1-6 and V is TRBV14; TRBD1 matches at 7 bases. Germline V gene data show CDR1 as SGHDN and CDR2 as FVKESK. This CDR3 has 15 amino acids. The ends lost 1 base at V and 7 bases at J; junction bases unmatched: 4. CDR3 DNA sequence: TGTGCCAGCAGCCAAGTTCGACAGGGAAATTCACCCCTCCACTTT. Translated: CASSQVRQGNSPLHF.

The rearrangement joins TRBV7-6 to TRBJ1-1; 7 positions agree with TRBD1. The CDR3 consists of 15 residues. Germline-derived CDR1 and CDR2 are SGHVS and FNYEAQ. With V trimmed by 5 bases and J by 8 bases, 14 bases remained unmatched. This CDR3 is CASSRLQGQALEAFF. The DNA for the CDR3 is TGTGCCAGCAGCCGATTACAGGGGCAGGCACTAGAAGCTTTCTTT. Based on the CDR3 plus reference TRBV7-6 and TRBJ1-1, the full variable domain is GAGVSQSPRYKVTKRGQDVALRCDPISGHVSLYWYRQALGQGPEFLTYFNYEAQQDKSGLPNDRFSAERPEGSISTLTIQRTEQRDSAMYRCASSRLQGQALEAFFGQGTRLTVV.

This chain connects TRBV19 to TRBJ1-2; D is undetermined. Trimming pared 3 bases from V and 5 bases from J, leaving 16 bases between. Germline values: CDR1 LNHDA, CDR2 SQIVND (reference sequence). The CDR3 consists of 15 residues. DNA for the CDR3: TGTGCCAGTAGTATGAGGCCTGATCTTGGGTATGGCTACACCTTC. Translated: CASSMRPDLGYGYTF.

The V gene is TRBV6-5, the J gene TRBJ1-1, with D possibly TRBD1 on 5 matching bases. The CDR3 has 13 amino acids. Deletions cut 7 bases from V and 1 base from J, with 10 bases between. The germline CDR1 and CDR2 sequences are MNHEY and SVGAGI. CDR3 region: CASKDQGNTEAFF. In DNA form, the CDR3 reads TGTGCCAGCAAGGATCAGGGGAACACTGAAGCTTTCTTT.

The chain couples TRBV5-1 to TRBJ1-1; 7 nucleotides align to TRBD1. CDR3 length equals 14 residues. CDR1 is SGHRS and CDR2 is YFSETQ in the germline V gene. J gave up 1 base and V 2 bases, and 2 bases lay outside the gene matches. CDR3: CASSLGTANTEAFF. The CDR3 DNA reads as TGCGCCAGCAGCTTAGGGACAGCGAACACTGAAGCTTTCTTT.

The V gene is TRBV3-1 (or the pseudogene TRBV3-2), the J gene TRBJ1-2, with D unclear. Trimming removed 2 bases from V and 7 bases from J, with 14 bases in between. There are 14 residues in the CDR3. Germline V gives CDR1 LGHDT, CDR2 YNNKEL (reference sequence). CDR3 coding DNA: TGTGCCAGCAGCCAAAGATCTTTTCCTACTGGCTACACCTTC. It codes for CASSQRSFPTGYTF.

The rearrangement uses TRBV3-1 (or the pseudogene TRBV3-2) and TRBJ1-2, with 7 bases fitting TRBD1. V shed 4 bases and J 5 bases; nucleotides not matched to a gene: 7. Germline loops: CDR1 LGHDT, CDR2 YNNKEL (reference sequence). This CDR3 region has 14 residues. DNA for the CDR3: TGTGCCAGCAGCCCCGCCGGGACAGCGTATGGCTACACCTTC. The encoded protein is CASSPAGTAYGYTF.

The CDR3 bases are TGTGCCAGTAGTATGCAACGACCAATTAACCCGGGACAGGGACCGAACACTGAAGCTTTCTTT. Translating gives CASSMQRPINPGQGPNTEAFF. The chain has TRBV19 and TRBJ1-1; 9 positions agree with TRBD1. J lost 1 base, V lost 3 bases, and 21 bases had no gene match. The length of the CDR3 is 21 residues. Germline V CDR1 and CDR2: LNHDA, SQIVND (reference sequence).

The table lists this clone with a count of one. J is TRBJ2-7 and V is TRBV7-9, with D possibly TRBD1 on 6 matching bases. The CDR3 spans 16 residues. Germline lookup yields CDR1 SEHNR and CDR2 FQNEAQ (reference sequence). Trimming shortened V by 1 base and J by 3 bases, and 16 bases separated the two germline ends. CDR3 sequence reads: CASSLGGRGRVYEQYF. The DNA for the CDR3 is TGTGCCAGCAGCTTAGGGGGCAGGGGCCGGGTCTACGAGCAGTACTTC.

The V gene is TRBV5-1, the J gene TRBJ2-5, with 10 bases that match TRBD2. Losses at the gene ends were 1 base for V and 5 bases for J; bases not matched to a gene: 11. The CDR3 runs 17 residues. CDR1 is SGHRS, CDR2 YFSETQ, per germline. The CDR3 loop reads CASSLISGGALGETQYF. For the CDR3, the DNA is TGCGCCAGCAGCTTGATCAGCGGGGGGGCTCTTGGGGAGACCCAGTACTTC.

The V call is TRBV12-3 or TRBV12-4, the J call TRBJ2-7, with 7 nucleotides matching TRBD2. V dropped 8 bases and J dropped 4; count of bases not matched to a gene: 8. This CDR3 has 13 residues. The CDR3 nucleotides are TGTGCCAGCGCCCGGGGGGACCCATACGAGCAGTACTTC. It specifies CASARGDPYEQYF.